Listed here are 27 T cell receptor beta chains from one sample, sequenced in a study of cytomegalovirus exposure and HLA in healthy donors (dated by TCRdb to 2016 to 2017). Library preparation employed the immunoSEQ multiplex PCR assay. A mixture of 60 forward primers for TCR Vbeta segments and 13 reverse primers for TCR Jbeta segments was used in the multiplex PCR. TCRdb stores this immuneACCESS table with in-frame sequences only. Part of the clones is absent; in the studies checked, under half of the shortfall reflects unresolved V genes, and no reason is known for the rest. The sample profile shows around 110,000 clones; 81% of them were found once. The ten largest clonotypes hold about 2.3% of the sample. The source material was PBMCs. All receptors derive from a man under 40 in good health and CMV-seronegative.

The rearrangement joins TRBV11-3 to TRBJ2-3; D remains unclear. CDR1 is SGHNT, CDR2 YENEEA, per germline. The CDR3 runs to 12 residues. Trimming shortened V by 5 bases and J by 2 bases, and 5 bases separated the two germline ends. The CDR3 region is CASSENTDTQYF. In DNA form, the CDR3 reads TGTGCCAGCAGCGAGAACACAGATACGCAGTATTTT.

V and J are TRBV6-1 and TRBJ1-5, with D maybe TRBD1 (6 bases). V was cut by 4 bases and J by 0 bases, with 13 bases left in between. The CDR3 spans 16 residues. From germline, CDR1 is MNHNS and CDR2 SASEGT. The CDR3 DNA reads TGTGCCAGCAGTGTCCGGGACACCTATAGCAATCAGCCCCAGCATTTT. This sequence encodes CASSVRDTYSNQPQHF.

V is TRBV27 and J is TRBJ1-5; D unresolved. The V end was cut by 3 bases, the J end by 4 bases, with 4 bases between. Germline assignment: CDR1 MNHEY and CDR2 SMNVEV (reference sequence). The CDR3 length is 12 residues. This CDR3 is CASSFNNQPQHF. CDR3 DNA sequence: TGTGCCAGCAGTTTCAATAATCAGCCCCAGCATTTT.

J is TRBJ1-1 and V is TRBV6-5, with a possible D match to TRBD1 (6 bases). This CDR3 is built from 16 residues. Trimming took off 0 bases at V and 0 bases at J, with 11 bases between the two ends. Germline V gene lookup returns CDR1 MNHEY and CDR2 SVGAGI. The CDR3 nucleotides are TGTGCCAGCAGTTACTCCCGGACAGCCTTGAACACTGAAGCTTTCTTT. Translation gives CASSYSRTALNTEAFF.

The V call is TRBV4-1, the J call TRBJ2-1; TRBD2 agrees at 12 bases. V shed 3 bases and J 6 bases; nucleotides not matched to a gene: 6. The CDR3 sequence is 16 residues long. The germline CDR1 and CDR2 sequences are MGHRA and YSYEKL. The CDR3 here is CASSHGLTSGSNEQFF. The CDR3 DNA follows: TGCGCCAGCAGCCACGGACTGACTAGCGGGAGCAATGAGCAGTTCTTC.

This clone appeared once. This sequence joins TRBV16 and TRBJ2-3; D is possibly TRBD2 (6 bases). The germline V gene has CDR1 KGHSY and CDR2 FQNENV. The CDR3 has 14 amino acids. V gave up 8 bases and J gave up 2 bases, with 14 bases separating them. The CDR3 DNA sequence: TGTGCCAGCCCAGTCGGGGGAACCACAGATACGCAGTATTTT. This codes for CASPVGGTTDTQYF.

The chain employs TRBV14 and TRBJ2-1; D ambiguous. Trimming cost V 7 bases and J 3 bases, with 13 bases left between them. Germline loops: CDR1 SGHDN, CDR2 FVKESK. This CDR3 is 14 amino acids long. The CDR3 loop is CASNRGSRYNEQFF. For the CDR3, the DNA is TGTGCCAGCAATCGCGGATCCCGCTACAATGAGCAGTTCTTC. Combining the CDR3 with reference TRBV14 and TRBJ2-1 gives the whole variable domain EAGVTQFPSHSVIEKGQTVTLRCDPISGHDNLYWYRRVMGKEIKFLLHFVKESKQDESGMPNNRFLAERTGGTYSTLKVQPAELEDSGVYFCASNRGSRYNEQFFGPGTRLTVL.

This chain connects TRBV9 to TRBJ2-7; 9 positions agree with TRBD2. V shed 0 bases, J shed 4 bases, and the junction held 5 bases outside the gene matches. This CDR3 region has 15 residues. CDR1 is SGDLS, CDR2 YYNGEE, per germline. CDR3 residues: CASSVGGLAEYEQYF. The DNA for the CDR3 is TGTGCCAGCAGCGTAGGGGGACTAGCTGAATACGAGCAGTACTTC.

This clone occurred a few times. This chain connects TRBV6-1 to TRBJ2-7; possibly TRBD1 for D (5 bases). CDR3 size: 12 residues. Germline assignment: CDR1 MNHNS and CDR2 SASEGT. V gave up 7 bases and J gave up 3 bases, with 10 bases separating them. CDR3 sequence reads: CASTRTFYEQYF. CDR3 sequence (DNA): TGTGCCAGCACCAGGACATTCTACGAGCAGTACTTC.

This chain links TRBV2 with TRBJ2-3, with 12 bases aligning to TRBD2. Germline lookup yields CDR1 SNHLY and CDR2 FYNNEI. The CDR3 is 19 residues long. V shed 2 bases, J shed 3 bases, and the junction held 12 bases outside the gene matches. CDR3 DNA sequence: TGTGCCAGCAGTGAAAGGGGGCTAGCGGGGGGGCTTGAAACAGATACGCAGTATTTT. This sequence encodes CASSERGLAGGLETDTQYF.

J is TRBJ2-5 and V is TRBV6-5; D call uncertain. Trimming stripped 0 bases from V and 8 bases from J, with 4 bases between. Germline V gives CDR1 MNHEY, CDR2 SVGAGI. CDR3 size: 11 residues. CDR3 sequence (DNA): TGTGCCAGCAGTTACTCGTCAACCCAGTACTTC. As protein: CASSYSSTQYF.

V is TRBV29-1 and J is TRBJ2-1; 7 nucleotides line up with TRBD1. Germline V gene lookup returns CDR1 SQVTM and CDR2 ANQGSEA. The CDR3 runs 14 residues. V dropped 5 bases and J dropped 3; count of bases not matched to a gene: 7. This chain's CDR3 is CSVLGTENYNEQFF. Here the CDR3 DNA reads TGCAGCGTTCTGGGGACAGAGAACTACAATGAGCAGTTCTTC.

For this clone: A junction end diverges from the germline sequence, so it may reflect a read error. This chain joins TRBV7-7 and TRBJ2-3, with 7 bases that match TRBD1. This CDR3 has 14 amino acids. Germline CDR1 SSHAT, CDR2 FNYEAQ (reference sequence). CDR3: CASSQGQSTDTQYF. The DNA of the CDR3 is TGTGCTAGCAGCCAGGGACAGAGCACAGATACGCAGTATTTT. Looking up the rest from reference TRBV7-7 and TRBJ2-3 gives the full variable domain: GAGVSQSPRYKVTKRGQDVTLRCDPISSHATLYWYQQALGQGPEFLTYFNYEAQPDKSGLPSDRFSAERPEGSISTLTIQRTEQRDSAMYRCASSQGQSTDTQYFGPGTRLTVL.

This clone was observed a single time. The chain links TRBV28 to TRBJ2-7; D remains unclear. Per germline, CDR1 MDHEN and CDR2 SYDVKM. Trimming removed 4 bases from V and 2 bases from J, with 15 bases in between. The CDR3 totals 15 residues. The DNA for the CDR3 is TGTGCCAGCAGTTGGTCGCGAGCGTGGGCCTACGAGCAGTACTTC. Its translation: CASSWSRAWAYEQYF.

The chain combines TRBV7-9 with TRBJ2-5, with 10 bases fitting TRBD1. Trimming took 5 bases from V and 4 from J; bases not matched to a gene: 7. Germline CDR1 and CDR2: SEHNR and FQNEAQ (reference sequence). The CDR3 sequence is 15 residues long. In DNA, the CDR3 is TGTGCCAGCAGCCCCCCCGGGGACAGGGGAGAGACCCAGTACTTC. Translating gives CASSPPGDRGETQYF.

The chain uses TRBV28 and TRBJ1-5; the D is unclear. Trimming removed 5 bases from V and 2 bases from J, with 7 bases in between. The length of the CDR3 is 13 residues. Germline-derived CDR1 and CDR2 are MDHEN and SYDVKM. The CDR3: CASSGRGNQPQHF. CDR3 bases: TGTGCCAGCAGTGGGCGCGGCAATCAGCCCCAGCATTTT.

This clone was detected only once. This sequence joins TRBV7-2 and TRBJ1-2; D unresolved. V shed 5 bases and J shed 8 bases, with 18 bases lying between them. Looked up from germline, CDR1 is SGHTA and CDR2 is FQGNSA. The CDR3 runs to 14 residues. CDR3 residues: CASSPRGQAGGYTF. The CDR3 DNA is TGTGCCAGCAGCCCCCGAGGGCAGGCCGGAGGCTACACCTTC.

This sequence joins TRBV27 and TRBJ2-5; the D gene is possibly TRBD2 (6 bases). The better agreement between TRBJ2-7 and the DNA end casts doubt on the J call. The CDR3 is made up of 12 amino acids. Per the germline V gene, CDR1 is MNHEY and CDR2 is SMNVEV (reference sequence). The CDR3 spells CAQRGSSYEQYF. CDR3 DNA: TGTGCCCAACGGGGGAGCTCCTACGAGCAGTACTTC.

The chain recombines TRBV16 with TRBJ2-7; 7 positions match TRBD1. This CDR3 region has 15 residues. Germline V lookup: CDR1 KGHSY, CDR2 FQNENV. The V and J ends lost 1 base and 4 bases, in that order; junction bases with no gene match: 7. The CDR3, as DNA: TGTGCCAGCAGCCAATGGGCAGGGGGATGGTACGAGCAGTACTTC. It yields the protein CASSQWAGGWYEQYF.

V gene TRBV27 combines with J gene TRBJ2-1; 12 positions agree with TRBD2. V shed 9 bases and J 8 bases; nucleotides not matched to a gene: 8. Germline V gives CDR1 MNHEY, CDR2 SMNVEV (reference sequence). This CDR3 has 14 residues. Here the CDR3 DNA reads TGTGCCAGTCAACTAGCGGGAGGATCCCATGAGCAGTTCTTC. Encoded protein: CASQLAGGSHEQFF.

As regards this clone: A read error may produce the germline difference seen at one junction end. CDR3 region: CAGSVSGSSYEQYF. In DNA form, the CDR3 reads TGTGCCGGCAGCGTTAGCGGGAGCTCCTACGAGCAGTACTTC. The chain couples TRBV9 to TRBJ2-7; 9 bases agree with TRBD2. Germline assignment: CDR1 SGDLS and CDR2 YYNGEE. CDR3 length: 14 amino acids.

In its sample, this clone was seen a few times. J is TRBJ2-7 and V is TRBV10-1; D is perhaps TRBD1 (6 bases). Trimming cost V 3 bases and J 7 bases, with 16 bases left between them. The CDR3 length is 14 residues. CDR1 WNHNN and CDR2 SYGVQD come from the germline V gene (reference sequence). CDR3 DNA sequence: TGCGCCAGCAGTGATAGTGGGGGCCGCCGGGAGCAGTACTTC. This codes for CASSDSGGRREQYF.

This chain links TRBV7-6 with TRBJ1-1, with D uncertain. The CDR3 spans 13 residues. V lost 5 bases to trimming and J lost 4 bases, with 11 bases between them. Per the germline V gene, CDR1 is SGHVS and CDR2 is FNYEAQ. The CDR3 coding sequence is TGTGCCAGCAGCGAGGGAGCGTCCACTGAAGCTTTCTTT. This codes for CASSEGASTEAFF.

This chain joins TRBV15 and TRBJ2-1, with D maybe TRBD1 (6 bases). The CDR3 runs to 16 residues. Trimming shortened V by 5 bases and J by 2 bases, and 16 bases separated the two germline ends. CDR1 and CDR2 from the germline V gene are LNHNV and YYDKDF (reference sequence). The CDR3 DNA sequence: TGTGCCACCAGCGGTGGGGGCGCCCCCACCTACAATGAGCAGTTCTTC. It translates to CATSGGGAPTYNEQFF.

V is TRBV27 and J is TRBJ2-5, with TRBD2 identical over 7 bases. The ends lost 2 bases at V and 3 bases at J; junction bases unmatched: 6. CDR1 is MNHEY and CDR2 is SMNVEV in the germline V gene (reference sequence). This CDR3 spans 15 amino acids. CDR3 residues: CASSLKVGGEETQYF. The CDR3 bases are TGTGCCAGCAGTTTAAAAGTGGGAGGGGAAGAGACCCAGTACTTC.

This clone was detected once. The rearrangement links TRBV7-9 to TRBJ1-5, with D unclear. V dropped 5 bases and J dropped 5 bases, with 7 bases sitting between them. From germline, CDR1 is SEHNR and CDR2 FQNEAQ (reference sequence). The CDR3 loop spans 12 amino acids. CDR3 region: CASSLGDQPQHF. CDR3 sequence (DNA): TGTGCCAGCAGCCTAGGAGATCAGCCCCAGCATTTT.

This rearrangement joins TRBV28 to TRBJ1-4, with TRBD1 matching 7 bases. This CDR3 region has 14 residues. V gave up 5 bases and J gave up 3 bases; unmatched junction bases: 3. Germline V CDR1 and CDR2: MDHEN, SYDVKM. The CDR3: CASSPGTANEKLFF. In DNA form, the CDR3 reads TGTGCCAGCAGTCCCGGGACAGCTAATGAAAAACTGTTTTTT.